This T cell receptor (beta chain) was identified during a study of PD-L1 blockade in urothelial cancer. Study at large: When blood samples were assessed, the median T cell count was about 140,000.

Trimming left V 5 bases short and J 0 bases short, with 8 bases between. The CDR3 sequence is 14 residues long. The germline V gene encodes CDR1 LNHDA and CDR2 SQIVND (reference sequence). Sequenced by immunoSEQ multiplex PCR; TCRdb stores in-frame clones only, minus some. Of tens of thousands of clones in the sample, roughly four fifths were seen once. The chain couples TRBV19 to TRBJ2-4; D is unclear. This receptor was taken from a man between 65 and 80 years old with urothelial cancer. The source was PBMCs, collected around atezolizumab (anti-PD-L1) treatment. DNA for the CDR3: TGTGCCAGTAGTTCAAAACAAGCCAAAAACATTCAGTACTTC. Its protein product is CASSSKQAKNIQYF.